One and the same sample provided the 8 T cell receptor beta chains below, sequenced in a study of OX40 agonist ivuxolimab in advanced cancers. This table comes from immunoSEQ multiplex PCR, and its TCRdb copy is limited to in-frame clones, with some not included. This table holds about 33,000 clones, roughly 87% found once. The sequences come from CD4+ or CD8+ T cells sorted from blood, collected in a trial of the OX40 agonist ivuxolimab. These receptors all come from an adult with an advanced solid tumor such as melanoma, head and neck, liver or kidney cancer.

CDR3 in amino acids: CASKRQGVGETQYF. In nucleotides, the CDR3 is TGTGCCAGCAAAAGACAGGGGGTAGGGGAGACCCAGTACTTC. The chain couples TRBV5-6 to TRBJ2-5; 9 bases align to TRBD1. Germline V lookup: CDR1 SGHDT, CDR2 YYEEEE. V was pared by 6 bases and J by 5 bases, with 8 bases of the junction left unmatched. CDR3 length: 14 amino acids.

The chain recombines TRBV2 with TRBJ2-4, with a weak D call TRBD2 (5 bases). Germline values: CDR1 SNHLY, CDR2 FYNNEI. V shed 7 bases and J shed 0 bases, with 13 bases lying between them. CDR3 length equals 15 residues. The CDR3 region is CASIEGRLAKNIQYF. Written as DNA, the CDR3 is TGTGCCAGCATCGAAGGGAGACTAGCCAAAAACATTCAGTACTTC. The full variable domain, with the rest looked up from reference TRBV2 and TRBJ2-4, is EPEVTQTPSHQVTQMGQEVILRCVPISNHLYFYWYRQILGQKVEFLVSFYNNEISEKSEIFDDQFSVERPDGSNFTLKIRSTKLEDSAMYFCASIEGRLAKNIQYFGAGTRLSVL.

This chain links TRBV5-5 with TRBJ2-1; 7 bases line up with TRBD2. CDR3 length: 14 amino acids. Germline V gene lookup returns CDR1 SGHKS and CDR2 YYEKEE (reference sequence). The V segment lost 5 bases and the J segment 7 bases; nucleotides outside the gene matches: 9. Written as DNA, the CDR3 is TGTGCCAGCAGATTTCGCGGGAGTTCGAATGAGCAGTTCTTC. Translating gives CASRFRGSSNEQFF.

The rearrangement joins TRBV6-4 to TRBJ2-1; 8 positions agree with TRBD2. V shed 0 bases and J 15 bases; nucleotides not matched to a gene: 7. This CDR3 region has 13 residues. The germline gives CDR1 MRHNA, CDR2 SNTAGT. CDR3: CASSDSAGTRRFF. DNA of the CDR3: TGTGCCAGCAGTGACTCCGCCGGGACTAGGCGGTTCTTC.

This chain uses TRBV5-4 with TRBJ2-3; no reliable D call. CDR1 is SGHNT and CDR2 is YYREEE in the germline V gene (reference sequence). V was clipped by 4 bases and J by 6 bases, with 12 bases between them. The CDR3 spans 13 residues. The CDR3 DNA follows: TGTGCCAGCAGCCGACGAGGCTGGGATACGCAGTATTTT. Encoded protein: CASSRRGWDTQYF. Full variable domain (rest looked up from reference TRBV5-4 and TRBJ2-3): ETGVTQSPTHLIKTRGQQVTLRCSSQSGHNTVSWYQQALGQGPQFIFQYYREEENGRGNFPPRFSGLQFPNYSSELNVNALELDDSALYLCASSRRGWDTQYFGPGTRLTVL.

The chain recombines TRBV9 with TRBJ2-1; 10 bases align to TRBD1. V dropped 2 bases and J dropped 8; count of bases not matched to a gene: 10. The germline gives CDR1 SGDLS, CDR2 YYNGEE. The CDR3 runs to 16 residues. The CDR3 DNA is TGTGCCAGCAGCGTGAATCGGGGACAGGGGTGGGATGAGCAGTTCTTC. It is translated as CASSVNRGQGWDEQFF.

V gene TRBV7-2 combines with J gene TRBJ1-2, with a weak D call TRBD1 (5 bases). In germline, CDR1 is SGHTA, CDR2 FQGNSA. This CDR3 is 14 amino acids long. V was clipped by 2 bases and J by 8 bases, with 15 bases between them. DNA for the CDR3: TGTGCCAGCAGCTTACTTCGGGACTCTGGAGGCTACACCTTC. Amino acid sequence: CASSLLRDSGGYTF.

The rearrangement links TRBV11-2 to TRBJ1-1; no clear D gene. In germline, CDR1 is SGHAT, CDR2 FQNNGV. V lost 5 bases to trimming and J lost 4 bases, with 11 bases between them. The CDR3 runs 13 residues. In DNA form, the CDR3 reads TGTGCCAGCAGCCTGAACAGAGTCACTGAAGCTTTCTTT. Encoded protein: CASSLNRVTEAFF. Using reference TRBV11-2 and TRBJ1-1 for the parts outside the CDR3, the full variable domain is EAGVAQSPRYKIIEKRQSVAFWCNPISGHATLYWYQQILGQGPKLLIQFQNNGVVDDSQLPKDRFSAERLKGVDSTLKIQPAKLEDSAVYLCASSLNRVTEAFFGQGTRLTVV.